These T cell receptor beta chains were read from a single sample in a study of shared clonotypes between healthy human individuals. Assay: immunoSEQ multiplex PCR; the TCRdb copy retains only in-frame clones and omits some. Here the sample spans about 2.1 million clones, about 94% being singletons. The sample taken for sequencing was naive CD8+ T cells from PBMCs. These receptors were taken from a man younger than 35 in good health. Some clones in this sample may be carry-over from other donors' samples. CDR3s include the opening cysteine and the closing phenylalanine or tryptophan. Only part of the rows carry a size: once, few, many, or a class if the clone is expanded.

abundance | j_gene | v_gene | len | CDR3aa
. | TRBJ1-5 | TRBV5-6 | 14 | CASSSGTGGTPQHF
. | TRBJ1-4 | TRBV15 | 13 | CATTSGQGEKLFF
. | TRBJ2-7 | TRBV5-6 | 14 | CASSLSGRSYEQYF
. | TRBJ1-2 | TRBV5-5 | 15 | CASSLQDRATYGYTF
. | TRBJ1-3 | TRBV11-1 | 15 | CASSPTGISGNTIYF
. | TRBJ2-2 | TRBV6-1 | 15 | CASCEGVGDTGELFF
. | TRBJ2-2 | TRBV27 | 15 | CASSFGVYVSGELFF
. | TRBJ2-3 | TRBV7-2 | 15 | CASHPVRGLSDTQYF
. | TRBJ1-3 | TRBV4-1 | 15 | CASSQVQGSGNTIYF
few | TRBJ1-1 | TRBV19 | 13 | CASTSTENTEAFF